The 6 T cell receptor beta chains listed next were all sequenced from one sample in a study of blood T cell repertoires in COVID-19. Clones were read by immunoSEQ multiplex PCR, and TCRdb kept only the in-frame ones, dropping some. Here the sample spans roughly 80,000 clones, 82% being singletons. Material for sequencing was peripheral blood. The receptors derive from a man between 45 and 60 years old with acute or convalescent COVID-19.

This clone occurred many times. The CDR3 nucleotides are TGTGCCAGCAGCCGGACAGAAATGGGAAAACTGTTTTTT. The encoded protein is CASSRTEMGKLFF. The gene calls are TRBV14 and TRBJ1-4, with a weak D call TRBD1 (6 bases). Trimming removed 4 bases from V and 10 bases from J, with 13 bases in between. The V gene's germline CDR1 is SGHDN and CDR2 FVKESK. The CDR3 sequence is 13 residues long.

This clone was seen once. V is TRBV7-2 and J is TRBJ2-6; 7 positions match TRBD2. The V gene's germline CDR1 is SGHTA and CDR2 FQGNSA. CDR3 size: 16 residues. The V segment lost 5 bases and the J segment 2 bases; nucleotides outside the gene matches: 6. The CDR3 here is CASSQLAGPGANVLTF. The CDR3 DNA sequence: TGTGCCAGCAGCCAATTAGCGGGTCCTGGGGCCAACGTCCTGACTTTC.

V is TRBV3-1 (or the pseudogene TRBV3-2) and J is TRBJ1-3, with no clear D. V lost 1 base to trimming and J lost 2 bases, with 12 bases between them. This CDR3 spans 16 amino acids. Germline-derived CDR1 and CDR2 are LGHDT and YNNKEL (reference sequence). The CDR3 spells CASSQGAGGTGNTIYF. Written as DNA, the CDR3 is TGTGCCAGCAGCCAAGGTGCAGGAGGAACTGGAAACACCATATATTTT.

CDR3 nucleotide sequence: TGTGCCAGCAGTTACGTAGGGGTACAGCCCCAGCATTTT. Protein sequence: CASSYVGVQPQHF. The chain has TRBV6-2 or TRBV6-3 and TRBJ1-5; TRBD1 is a possible D gene (5 bases). V was pared by 2 bases and J by 7 bases, with 9 bases between. The germline CDR1 and CDR2 sequences are MNHEY and SVGEGT. The CDR3 totals 13 residues.

The chain combines TRBV10-3 with TRBJ1-1; TRBD1 might be the D (6 bases). The V and J ends lost 3 bases and 0 bases respectively, with 11 bases between them. Germline CDR1 ENHRY, CDR2 SYGVKD. This CDR3 contains 15 residues. CDR3 DNA: TGTGCCATCAGTGACCCGGGACACTTGAACACTGAAGCTTTCTTT. Translation: CAISDPGHLNTEAFF.

The chain links TRBV6-5 to TRBJ1-5; no clear D gene. The CDR3 extends over 13 amino acids. CDR1 MNHEY and CDR2 SVGAGI come from the germline V gene. Deletions cut 6 bases from V and 0 bases from J, with 6 bases between. The CDR3 loop reads CASRVYSNQPQHF. The DNA for the CDR3 is TGTGCCAGCAGGGTCTATAGCAATCAGCCCCAGCATTTT.